This entry concerns a single T cell receptor (beta chain). This entry is derived from a study of blood T cell repertoires in COVID-19. Some clones are missing from TCRdb's copy, which holds only in-frame ones; the method was immunoSEQ multiplex PCR. This table has tens of thousands of clones, 89% appearing once. The CDR3 covers 13 residues. V gave up 4 bases and J gave up 0 bases, with 7 bases separating them. Germline V CDR1 and CDR2: SGHDT, YYEEEE. This clonotype originated in a woman aged 55-70 years with active COVID-19. This chain joins TRBV5-6 and TRBJ1-2; D is possibly TRBD1 (6 bases). Sequencing was performed on peripheral blood. The CDR3 spells CASSGGPNYGYTF. CDR3 in DNA: TGTGCCAGCAGCGGGGGCCCTAACTATGGCTACACCTTC.